What follows is one TCR beta chain and its context. A much larger clone is a single base away; this may be a read error. Time point meaning: longitudinal time-point 3. In Maryland, USA, blood bank volunteers were the healthy controls. Germline V gene data show CDR1 as MNHEY and CDR2 as SVGEGT. The CDR3 spans 14 residues. Sequencing of 15-18 subjects in each run yielded over 200 million TCR-beta sequences. Each CDR3 protein is one row after TCRdb ran MiXCR on the 5' RACE reads. The sample lists about 53,000 distinct CDR3 sequences, roughly 8.4% occurring once. This sample is drawn from a study of neurological immune-mediated disorders.

Material: PBMCs. The sequence was obtained from a woman aged 40 to 50 in good health. The chain joins TRBV6-2 or TRBV6-3 to TRBJ2-1; 7 bases are a match to TRBD1. In nucleotides, the CDR3 is TGTGCCATATCCGGGACAGTAGACCTCAATGAGAAGTTCTTC. Residues: CAISGTVDLNEKFF.